This is a list of T cell receptor beta chains from one sample in a study of shared clonotypes between healthy human individuals. The repertoire was sequenced with immunoSEQ multiplex PCR; TCRdb's copy has only in-frame clones and lacks some. The data show roughly 2.1 million clones, with roughly 91% seen just once and 1.7% held by the top ten. The sequenced sample consisted of naive CD8+ T cells from PBMCs. These receptor sequences come from a young man in good health. Some clones in this sample may be carry-over from other donors' samples. Both conserved end residues are part of each CDR3. Fields, in order: V gene, J gene, clone size, D gene, CDR3 DNA, CDR3 protein. A D gene is named only where the DNA matches it firmly. Clone size, where shown, is once, few, many, or a class for clones that have expanded.

>TRBV15|TRBJ2-7|-|-
TGTGCCACCAGCAGAGTCCCGACAGAACGCTCCTACGAGCAGTACTTC
CATSRVPTERSYEQYF
>TRBV5-1|TRBJ2-7|-|-
TGCGCCAGCAGCGTCCGGGACAACTACGAGCAGTACTTC
CASSVRDNYEQYF
>TRBV28|TRBJ2-5|-|TRBD1
TGTGCCAGCAGTAGGACAGGGCTCATCCAAGAGACCCAGTACTTC
CASSRTGLIQETQYF
>TRBV10-3|TRBJ2-7|-|-
TGTGCCATCAGAACAGACATCTACGAGCAGTACTTC
CAIRTDIYEQYF
>TRBV10-3|TRBJ1-2|once|-
TGTGCCATCAGCGCCAACTATGGCTACACCTTC
CAISANYGYTF
>TRBV5-1|TRBJ2-3|once|-
TGCGCCAGCAGCTTGGGCCCCGGCCTGCGCACAGATACGCAGTATTTT
CASSLGPGLRTDTQYF
>TRBV27|TRBJ1-1|-|TRBD1
TGTGCCAGCAGTTTTGGACAGGGGGCAGGAGTAACTGAAGCTTTCTTT
CASSFGQGAGVTEAFF
>TRBV7-9|TRBJ1-2|-|-
TGTGCCAGCCAACCCAGGACAGCTTATGGCTACACCTTC
CASQPRTAYGYTF
>TRBV6-1|TRBJ1-4|once|-
TGTGCCAGCAGTGGTAGGGGCCCTAATGAAAAACTGTTTTTT
CASSGRGPNEKLFF
>TRBV19|TRBJ1-2|-|TRBD1
TGTGCCAGTAGTACGGGACAGCGGCTCGCGCCGTTCGGCTACACCTTC
CASSTGQRLAPFGYTF
>TRBV4-1|TRBJ2-5|once|-
TGCGCCAGCAGCCAAAGCTACACTGACCAAGAGACCCAGTACTTC
CASSQSYTDQETQYF
>TRBV5-1|TRBJ2-7|-|-
TGCGCCAGCAGCTACACCGGGACGGCCGCCTACGAGCAGTACTTC
CASSYTGTAAYEQYF
>TRBV27|TRBJ1-4|-|-
TGTGCCAGCAGTTTTCTGGCGTTTAATGAAAAACTGTTTTTT
CASSFLAFNEKLFF
>TRBV19|TRBJ1-4|-|-
TGTGCCAGTAGTGCAGACAGTGCCCCGCCACTTAAACTGTTTTTT
CASSADSAPPLKLFF
>TRBV9|TRBJ2-2|-|-
TGTGCCAGCAGCGAAGGATGGGCGGCCGGGGAGCTGTTTTTT
CASSEGWAAGELFF
>TRBV7-9|TRBJ1-2|-|-
TGTGCCAGCAGCTTCGGTGCGGGCGGCTACACCTTC
CASSFGAGGYTF
>TRBV7-2|TRBJ2-1|once|-
TGTGCCAGCAGCTGGACAGGTGGGGGGGTCAATGAGCAGTTCTTC
CASSWTGGGVNEQFF
>TRBV10-1|TRBJ2-1|-|TRBD2
TGCGCCAGCACTGGTAGACTAGCGGGAGACTCCTACAATGAGCAGTTCTTC
CASTGRLAGDSYNEQFF
>TRBV5-1|TRBJ2-7|-|-
TGCGCCAGCAGCCTACTACAAGGCTACGAGCAGTACTTC
CASSLLQGYEQYF
>TRBV6-1|TRBJ2-2|-|-
TGTGCCAGCCCTCCCGCGGCAACGAACACCGGGGAGCTGTTTTTT
CASPPAATNTGELFF
>TRBV5-1|TRBJ1-3|-|-
TGCGCCAGCAGCTCCTACTCCACTAGCTCTGGAAACACCATATATTTT
CASSSYSTSSGNTIYF
>TRBV27|TRBJ1-2|-|-
TGTGCCAGCAGTTGGGGGCCGAACTATGGCTACACCTTC
CASSWGPNYGYTF
>TRBV4-1|TRBJ2-7|-|TRBD2
TGCGCCAGCAGCCAAGAGGGAGGGGTCGAGCAGTACTTC
CASSQEGGVEQYF
>TRBV5-4|TRBJ2-3|-|-
TGTGCCAGCAGCTTTACCCCCGGTCTAGCGCTCTCAGATACGCAGTATTTT
CASSFTPGLALSDTQYF
>TRBV19|TRBJ2-7|-|-
TGTGCCAGTAGTATAGGGGTGGGAGAAGCCTACGAGCAGTACTTC
CASSIGVGEAYEQYF
>TRBV9|TRBJ2-3|once|-
TGTGCCAGCAGCGTAGCTGGGGGAGTAGATACGCAGTATTTT
CASSVAGGVDTQYF
>TRBV27|TRBJ1-2|-|-
TGTGCCAGCCGGGACCGACTATATGGCTACACCTTC
CASRDRLYGYTF
>TRBV27|TRBJ1-5|-|TRBD1
TGTGCCAGCAGCTACGCGGCAGGGGGTCAGCCCCAGCATTTT
CASSYAAGGQPQHF
>TRBV19|TRBJ1-2|-|-
TGTGCCAGTAGTTCCTCGGTTGGCTATGGCTACACCTTC
CASSSSVGYGYTF
>TRBV7-2|TRBJ2-1|-|-
TGTGCCAGCAGCAACGGTGAGCAGTTCTTC
CASSNGEQFF